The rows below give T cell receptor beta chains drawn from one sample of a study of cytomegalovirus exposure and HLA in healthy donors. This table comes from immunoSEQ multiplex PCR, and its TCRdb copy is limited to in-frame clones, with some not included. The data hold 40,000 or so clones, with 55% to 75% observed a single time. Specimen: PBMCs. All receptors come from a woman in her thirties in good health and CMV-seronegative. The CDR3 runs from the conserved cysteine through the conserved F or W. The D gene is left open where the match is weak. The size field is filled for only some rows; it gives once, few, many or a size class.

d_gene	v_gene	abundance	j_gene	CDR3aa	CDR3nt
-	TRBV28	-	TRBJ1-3	CASRPTGSRSGNTIYF	TGTGCCAGCAGACCTACAGGTAGCCGCTCTGGAAACACCATATATTTT
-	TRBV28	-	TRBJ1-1	CASSLSGDTEAFF	TGTGCCAGCAGTTTATCAGGGGACACTGAAGCTTTCTTT
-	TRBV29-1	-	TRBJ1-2	CSIDQDGYTF	TGCAGCATTGACCAGGATGGCTACACCTTC
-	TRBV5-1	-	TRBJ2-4	CASSLSPQGYIQYF	TGCGCCAGCAGCTTGAGCCCTCAGGGGTACATTCAGTACTTC
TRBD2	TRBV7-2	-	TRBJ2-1	CASSFKGLAGWNEQFF	TGTGCCAGCAGCTTTAAGGGACTAGCGGGGTGGAATGAGCAGTTCTTC
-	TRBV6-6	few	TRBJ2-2	CASSTYEELFF	TGTGCCAGCAGTACCTACGAGGAGCTGTTTTTT
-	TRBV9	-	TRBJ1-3	CASSVGQGNTIYF	TGTGCCAGCAGCGTAGGTCAGGGAAACACCATATATTTT
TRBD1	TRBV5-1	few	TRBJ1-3	CASSWTGSGNTIYF	TGCGCCAGCAGCTGGACAGGCTCTGGAAACACCATATATTTT
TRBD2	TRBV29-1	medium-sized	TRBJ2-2	CSVEKPRREGNTGELFF	TGCAGCGTTGAAAAGCCTCGGCGGGAGGGGAACACCGGGGAGCTGTTTTTT
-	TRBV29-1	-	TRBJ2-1	CSVEDGRIGGEQFF	TGCAGCGTTGAAGATGGACGGATCGGGGGTGAGCAGTTCTTC
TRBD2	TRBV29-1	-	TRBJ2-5	CSVRGGGQETQYF	TGCAGCGTTCGGGGCGGGGGGCAAGAGACCCAGTACTTC
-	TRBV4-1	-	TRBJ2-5	CASSQGLSQETQYF	TGCGCCAGCAGCCAAGGTTTATCCCAAGAGACCCAGTACTTC
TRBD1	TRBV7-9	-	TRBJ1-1	CASSFGQGAEAFF	TGTGCCAGCAGCTTCGGACAGGGAGCTGAAGCTTTCTTT
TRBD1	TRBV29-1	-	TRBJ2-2	CSVGQGANAGELFF	TGCAGCGTTGGGCAGGGGGCGAATGCCGGGGAGCTGTTTTTT
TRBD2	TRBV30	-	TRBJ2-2	CAWNSGGAGYTGELFF	TGTGCCTGGAATAGCGGGGGGGCCGGTTACACCGGGGAGCTGTTTTTT
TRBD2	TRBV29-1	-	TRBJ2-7	CSVVLASKQYF	TGCAGCGTGGTACTAGCGAGTAAGCAGTACTTC
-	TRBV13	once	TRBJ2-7	CASSCTGYSSYEQYF	TGTGCCAGCAGCTGCACAGGGTACAGCTCCTACGAGCAGTACTTC
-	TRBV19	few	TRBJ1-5	CASSIVGQPQHF	TGTGCCAGTAGTATTGTCGGTCAGCCCCAGCATTTT
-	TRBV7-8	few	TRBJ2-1	CASSPTSEQFF	TGTGCCAGCAGCCCCACGAGTGAGCAGTTCTTC
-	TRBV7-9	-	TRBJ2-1	CASSLRSGGYEQFF	TGTGCCAGCAGCTTACGGTCAGGGGGGTATGAGCAGTTCTTC
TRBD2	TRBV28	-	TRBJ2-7	CASSSPSGLIYEQYF	TGTGCCAGCAGTTCACCGTCGGGACTAATCTACGAGCAGTACTTC
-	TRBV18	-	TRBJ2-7	CASSPLLDSSYEQYF	TGTGCCAGCTCACCATTACTTGACAGCTCCTACGAGCAGTACTTC
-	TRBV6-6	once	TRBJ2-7	CASSPGLEQYF	TGTGCCAGCAGTCCCGGTCTAGAGCAGTACTTC
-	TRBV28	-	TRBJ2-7	CASSPLGVGYEQYF	TGTGCCAGCAGTCCTCTCGGGGTCGGGTACGAGCAGTACTTC
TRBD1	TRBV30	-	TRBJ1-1	CACRQGSRTEAFF	TGTGCCTGCAGACAGGGCTCTAGGACTGAAGCTTTCTTT
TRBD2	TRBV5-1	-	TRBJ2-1	CASSLRAGGRNEQFF	TGCGCCAGCAGCTTAAGAGCGGGGGGCCGCAATGAGCAGTTCTTC
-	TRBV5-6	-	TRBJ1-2	CASSLLPRQFGGYTF	TGTGCCAGCAGCCTTCTTCCTAGGCAATTTGGGGGCTACACCTTC
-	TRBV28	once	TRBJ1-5	CASRGAEEAVSNQPQHF	TGTGCCAGCAGGGGGGCTGAGGAGGCCGTTAGCAATCAGCCCCAGCATTTT
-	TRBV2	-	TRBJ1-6	CASSEIGGPRSPLHF	TGTGCCAGCAGTGAGATAGGGGGACCGAGGTCACCCCTCCACTTT
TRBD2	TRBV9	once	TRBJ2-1	CASSPGTSGRIRIF	TGTGCCAGCAGCCCCGGGACTAGCGGGAGGATTAGAATCTTC
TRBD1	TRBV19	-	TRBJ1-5	CASSPTGDQNQPQHF	TGTGCCAGTAGTCCAACAGGGGATCAGAATCAGCCCCAGCATTTT
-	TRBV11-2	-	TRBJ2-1	CASSLAGISYNEQFF	TGTGCCAGCAGCTTAGCCGGGATTAGCTACAATGAGCAGTTCTTC
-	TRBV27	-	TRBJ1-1	CASSYSFMNTEAFF	TGTGCCAGCAGTTACAGCTTCATGAACACTGAAGCTTTCTTT
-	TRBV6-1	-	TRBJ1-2	CASSEILSYGYTF	TGTGCCAGCAGTGAAATATTGAGTTATGGCTACACCTTC
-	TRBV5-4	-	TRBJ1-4	CASSLDSDRLFF	TGTGCCAGCAGCCTTGACAGCGACCGACTGTTTTTT
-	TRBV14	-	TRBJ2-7	CASSQSVQKRYEQYF	TGTGCCAGCAGCCAGTCAGTACAGAAACGCTACGAGCAGTACTTC